This T cell receptor (beta chain) emerged from a study of blood T cell repertoires in COVID-19 (dated by TCRdb to the early 2020s). The study in broad terms: Samples covering the acute and convalescent phases of COVID-19 were provided by collaborators in the United States, Italy and Spain. The material from the prospective study consisted of cDNA or gDNA derived from T cells, B-cell-depleted T cells, or PBMCs. Subjects who had been exposed to COVID-19, were actively infected with it, or had recovered from it provided the deeply sampled blood TCRbeta repertoires that made up the dataset. The repertoires were released in a freely available public database intended as a resource for research on the immune response to SARS-CoV-2. Samples were obtained from the ongoing ImmuneRACE study (first 160 participants) and from 950 to 1,500 subjects provided by 6 global collaborators. A de-identified subject ID, COVID-19 status, age in years and sex were almost always included in the sample metadata. Where available, HLA class I and class II types were obtained from metadata supplied by the sample provider rather than from assay-based typing. Study-wide conclusions, independent of this receptor: The quantity of clinical and demographic metadata differed by source and by participant and was supplied without curation.

Taken from the germline V gene, the CDR1 and CDR2 loops are MGHDK and SYGVNS. Deletion took 3 bases off V and 1 base off J, with a span of 6 bases between the germline ends. Measured from the cysteine to the phenylalanine, the CDR3 is 13 residues long. The kept DNA is CDR3 alone, 39 bases in frame from the first base. A remark on this clone: The antigen this receptor binds is unknown. The sample holds no much larger clone one base away, and base qualities are not on file.

A second Seattle source provided samples from volunteer blood donors who had recovered from COVID-19. Whole blood was collected in K2EDTA tubes by collaborating institutions according to the institutions' own protocols. For TCRbeta analysis, collaborators shipped samples in one of three forms: frozen whole blood, isolated PBMCs, or DNA extracted from either of those sample types. TCRbeta CDR3 regions were amplified from genomic DNA by means of the immunoSEQ Assay, a bias-controlled multiplex PCR. The original methods were these. The number of nucleated cells in each sample was estimated from the amplification of reference gene primers within the assay. To quantify the absolute abundance of each unique TCRbeta CDR3 rearrangement, sequence reads were collapsed and filtered. For each sample, productive Simpson clonality was calculated as the square root of Simpson's diversity index across productive rearrangements. The table comes from immuneACCESS by way of TCRdb, which keeps in-frame sequences with V and J called. Part of the clones is missing from these tables; in studies checked, under half for an unresolved V gene and the rest for unknown reasons. For V, J and clone size, that table is used; D and trimming come from the DNA. Within this sample are approximately 250,000 clones, with 84% of them counted one time only. The ten largest clones capture 1.5% of the sample.

The sample comprised peripheral blood. This TCR derives from a woman between 40 and 55 years old who had recovered from COVID-19. The rearrangement combines TRBV25-1 with TRBJ1-2, with the D gene call left open. At the DNA level, the sequence is TGTGCCAGCAGTGAGAGGTTTAACTATGGCTACACCTTC. It specifies CASSERFNYGYTF.